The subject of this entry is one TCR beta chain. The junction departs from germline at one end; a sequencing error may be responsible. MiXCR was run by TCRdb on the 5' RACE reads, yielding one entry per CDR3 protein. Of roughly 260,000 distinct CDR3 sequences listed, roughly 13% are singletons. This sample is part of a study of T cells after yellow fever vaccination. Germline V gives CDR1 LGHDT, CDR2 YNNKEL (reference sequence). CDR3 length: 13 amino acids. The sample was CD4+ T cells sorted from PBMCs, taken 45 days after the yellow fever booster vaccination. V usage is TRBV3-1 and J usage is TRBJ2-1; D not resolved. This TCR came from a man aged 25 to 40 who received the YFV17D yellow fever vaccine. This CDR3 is CGSSQVGRSEQFF. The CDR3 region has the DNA TGTGGCAGCAGCCAAGTTGGCAGATCAGAGCAGTTCTTC.